This TCR beta chain came from a study of read filtering for tumor transcriptome and immune sequencing. For the study at large: DNase treatment preceded whole-transcriptome library preparation. IR-seq gave about 3.5 to 11 million TCR reads per sample; RNA-seq gave about 75 to 1,300. Points from the study as a whole: IR-seq and RNA-seq agreed better without single-read clonotypes.

This clonotype showed up many times. Antigen: not known. The library was built from around 380 ng RNA with molecular barcoded adaptors for alpha/delta and beta/gamma chains. Via MiXCR, TCRdb re-called the reads, giving one row per CDR3 protein. The data show about 86,000 distinct CDR3 sequences, with 12% seen just once and about 15% held by the top ten. This receptor was obtained from a donor at least 40 years old with multiple myeloma. Input material: a population of CD138-negative cells sorted from bone marrow.

CDR3 sequence (DNA): TGCGCCAGCAGCTCGGGACAGGGGACGGGTGAAGCTTTCTTT. Translating gives CASSSGQGTGEAFF. This chain joins TRBV5-1 and TRBJ1-1; 10 nucleotides match TRBD1. The CDR3 spans 14 residues. From germline, CDR1 is SGHRS and CDR2 YFSETQ. V shed 3 bases, J shed 7 bases, and the junction held 6 bases outside the gene matches.